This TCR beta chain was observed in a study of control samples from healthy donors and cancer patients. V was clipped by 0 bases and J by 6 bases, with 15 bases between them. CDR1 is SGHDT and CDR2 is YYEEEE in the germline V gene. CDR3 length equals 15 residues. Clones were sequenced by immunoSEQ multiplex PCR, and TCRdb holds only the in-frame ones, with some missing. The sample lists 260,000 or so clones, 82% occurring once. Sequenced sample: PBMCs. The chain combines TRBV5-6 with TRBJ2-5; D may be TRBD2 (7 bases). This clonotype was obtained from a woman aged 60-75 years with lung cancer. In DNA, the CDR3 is TGTGCCAGCAGCTTGGAAGTTGGGGGGGCGAAGACCCAGTACTTC. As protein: CASSLEVGGAKTQYF.